This entry lists 4 T cell receptor beta chains sequenced from one sample in a study of shared clonotypes between healthy human individuals. Here immunoSEQ multiplex PCR was the method, and the copy in TCRdb shows in-frame clones only, minus some. Of around 1 million clones listed, over 60% are singletons. Material: memory CD4+ T cells sorted from blood. Subset of the sample: CD45RA-negative fraction. Receptors originate from a man aged 18 to 30 in good health.

The rearrangement joins TRBV6-6 to TRBJ2-7; possible D gene TRBD1, 5 bases. In germline, CDR1 is MNHNY, CDR2 SVGAGI (reference sequence). V was shortened by 7 bases and J by 2 bases, with 18 bases between the two germline ends. The CDR3 length is 15 residues. The CDR3 bases are TGTGCCAGCACCCCTAAAGCCAGGGCGGCCTACGAGCAGTACTTC. It is translated as CASTPKARAAYEQYF.

The chain employs TRBV9 and TRBJ2-1, with 7 bases aligning to TRBD2. Germline V gene data show CDR1 as SGDLS and CDR2 as YYNGEE. This CDR3 comprises 16 residues. The V and J ends lost 2 bases and 5 bases, in that order; junction bases with no gene match: 10. CDR3 in amino acids: CASSVLSGGVDNEQFF. The CDR3 bases are TGTGCCAGCAGCGTTCTATCGGGAGGCGTGGACAATGAGCAGTTCTTC.

The chain recombines TRBV6-5 with TRBJ1-2; weak D call: TRBD1 (6 bases). Trimming took off 2 bases at V and 2 bases at J, with 12 bases between the two ends. Germline-derived CDR1 and CDR2 are MNHEY and SVGAGI. This CDR3 has 15 amino acids. DNA for the CDR3: TGTGCCAGCAGTTACAGCAGGGGAGGGAACTATGGCTACACCTTC. It is translated as CASSYSRGGNYGYTF.

The chain carries TRBV25-1 and TRBJ2-3; possible D gene TRBD1, 5 bases. The CDR3 is 14 residues long. In germline, CDR1 is MGHDK, CDR2 SYGVNS. The V gene lost 2 bases and the J gene lost 5 bases, with 11 bases spanning the gap. CDR3 sequence: CASSETGDKDTQYF. In nucleotides, the CDR3 is TGTGCCAGCAGTGAAACAGGAGACAAAGATACGCAGTATTTT.